The 10 T cell receptor beta chains given below trace back to one sample, sequenced in a study of T-cell memory formation after mild COVID-19. TCRdb fed the 5' RACE reads into MiXCR, producing one record per CDR3 protein. This table has about 450,000 distinct CDR3 sequences, around 22% appearing once. The material sequenced was PBMCs or a T cell subset sorted from them (not recorded which). Receptor source: an adult woman who had mild COVID-19 (a few samples of this study predate the infection). Cell type and time point are not known.

This clonotype was detected only once. J is TRBJ1-1 and V is TRBV2, with D uncertain. V dropped 6 bases and J dropped 1 base, with 12 bases sitting between them. Germline CDR1 reads SNHLY; CDR2 reads FYNNEI. This CDR3 has 14 residues. The CDR3 DNA is TGTGCCAGCAGAAACAGTGGGGAGAACACTGAAGCTTTCTTT. This gives the protein CASRNSGENTEAFF. The full variable domain, its missing parts supplied by reference TRBV2 and TRBJ1-1, is EPEVTQTPSHQVTQMGQEVILRCVPISNHLYFYWYRQILGQKVEFLVSFYNNEISEKSEIFDDQFSVERPDGSNFTLKIRSTKLEDSAMYFCASRNSGENTEAFFGQGTRLTVV.

The gene calls are TRBV12-2 and TRBJ2-7; TRBD1, the D gene given by the table, was not confirmed from the DNA. TRBV12-2 is listed as a pseudogene. The CDR3 has 15 amino acids. The CDR3 DNA is TGTGCAAGTCGCTTACTCGGGACGGGTACGGGCGAGCAGTACTTC. Translation: CASRLLGTGTGEQYF.

This clonotype showed up just a few times. Here the CDR3 DNA reads TGTGCCAGCAGCTTAGGTCAGGGTGGGGAGCCCCAGCATTTT. Protein: CASSLGQGGEPQHF. V gene TRBV7-9 combines with J gene TRBJ1-5; weak D call: TRBD1 (5 bases). The ends were cut back, 1 base at V and 8 bases at J, with 12 bases in the middle. CDR3 length: 14 residues. Germline assignment: CDR1 SEHNR and CDR2 FQNEAQ (reference sequence).

The V call is TRBV7-8, the J call TRBJ1-5, with no clear D. V lost 2 bases, J lost 0 bases, and 5 bases lay in between. The CDR3 consists of 14 residues. The germline V gene encodes CDR1 SGHVS and CDR2 FQNEAQ. The CDR3 DNA reads TGTGCCAGCAGCTTAACTCCTAGCAATCAGCCCCAGCATTTT. Translating it yields CASSLTPSNQPQHF.

This clonotype was detected only a few times. The chain combines TRBV15 with TRBJ2-2; 12 bases line up with TRBD2. Germline V lookup: CDR1 LNHNV, CDR2 YYDKDF (reference sequence). The trim removed 3 bases at V and 0 bases at J, leaving 8 bases unmatched. This CDR3 comprises 19 residues. CDR3 in DNA: TGTGCCACCAGCAGCCCCTTACTAGCGGGGGGAGCGAACACCGGGGAGCTGTTTTTT. Its protein is CATSSPLLAGGANTGELFF. Looking up the rest from reference TRBV15 and TRBJ2-2 gives the full variable domain: DAMVIQNPRYQVTQFGKPVTLSCSQTLNHNVMYWYQQKSSQAPKLLFHYYDKDFNNEADTPDNFQSRRPNTSFCFLDIRSPGLGDTAMYLCATSSPLLAGGANTGELFFGEGSRLTVL.

This clonotype was detected a few times. The chain recombines TRBV27 with TRBJ2-4; D possibly corresponds to TRBD2 (5 bases). The CDR3 is made up of 16 amino acids. Trimming pared 5 bases from V and 0 bases from J, leaving 14 bases between. Looked up from germline, CDR1 is MNHEY and CDR2 is SMNVEV (reference sequence). CDR3 coding DNA: TGTGCCAGCAGTACCAAGCGGAGTCTAGCCAAAAACATTCAGTACTTC. Protein sequence: CASSTKRSLAKNIQYF.

The table lists this clonotype with a few counts. V gene TRBV6-5 combines with J gene TRBJ2-1; 11 bases are shared with TRBD2. The CDR3 runs 16 residues. With V trimmed by 5 bases and J by 5 bases, 8 bases remained unmatched. Per the germline V gene, CDR1 is MNHEY and CDR2 is SVGAGI. CDR3 protein: CASSRVSGRADNEQFF. DNA for the CDR3: TGTGCCAGCAGTAGAGTTAGCGGGAGGGCCGACAATGAGCAGTTCTTC.

The chain couples TRBV6-6 to TRBJ1-5; D possibly corresponds to TRBD1 (5 bases). The CDR3 contains 14 residues. Per the germline V gene, CDR1 is MNHNY and CDR2 is SVGAGI (reference sequence). The V end was cut by 5 bases, the J end by 0 bases, with 8 bases between. CDR3: CASSDRYSNQPQHF. In nucleotides, the CDR3 is TGTGCCAGCAGTGACAGATATAGCAATCAGCCCCAGCATTTT.

This clonotype was counted between two and nine times. The chain employs TRBV20-1 and TRBJ2-7; D may match TRBD1 or TRBD2 (5 bases each). The germline gives CDR1 DFQATT, CDR2 SNEGSKA (reference sequence). V gave up 6 bases and J gave up 5 bases, with 11 bases separating them. The CDR3 totals 11 residues. The CDR3, as DNA: TGCAGTGCCCTTGGGGACCACGAGCAGTACTTC. As protein: CSALGDHEQYF.

The chain carries TRBV2 and TRBJ2-2, with a possible D match to TRBD1 (5 bases). Germline V gene lookup returns CDR1 SNHLY and CDR2 FYNNEI. Trimming shortened V by 7 bases and J by 4 bases, and 13 bases separated the two germline ends. CDR3 length equals 14 residues. The CDR3 reads CASKQGSGTGELFF. CDR3 nucleotides: TGTGCCAGCAAGCAGGGCTCCGGCACCGGGGAGCTGTTTTTT.